Listed here are 23 T cell receptor beta chains from one sample, sequenced in a study of blood T cell repertoires in COVID-19. The method was immunoSEQ multiplex PCR; TCRdb's version includes in-frame clones alone and lacks a portion of them. The sample yields roughly 150,000 clones, around 87% seen once. Input material: peripheral blood. Every receptor here comes from a woman aged 80 or over with COVID-19, enrolled during active disease.

This clone appeared a single time. The J gene is TRBJ1-2, the V gene TRBV28; no firm D call. V lost 3 bases, J lost 2 bases, and 7 bases lay in between. The CDR3 covers 13 residues. Germline V lookup: CDR1 MDHEN, CDR2 SYDVKM. The CDR3 nucleotides read TGTGCCAGCAGTTTGGCGGGAAACTATGGCTACACCTTC. Protein: CASSLAGNYGYTF.

This clone was seen only a few times. The genes are TRBV6-6 and TRBJ1-1; 7 nucleotides match TRBD1. V dropped 6 bases and J dropped 14; count of bases not matched to a gene: 15. The CDR3 runs 13 residues. The germline gives CDR1 MNHNY, CDR2 SVGAGI (reference sequence). CDR3 nucleotides: TGTGCCAGCAGAGAAAGCGTAACAGGGGCGGACTTCTTT. Amino acid sequence: CASRESVTGADFF.

The rearrangement joins TRBV19 to TRBJ2-2; TRBD2 matches at 8 bases. The CDR3 has 14 residues. CDR1 and CDR2 (germline): LNHDA, SQIVND (reference sequence). Trimming at V came to 9 bases and at J to 1 base, leaving 4 bases not matched to a gene. The CDR3 loop is CASTLAGNTGELFF. CDR3 in DNA: TGTGCCAGCACTCTAGCGGGGAACACCGGGGAGCTGTTTTTT. The full variable domain, its missing parts supplied by reference TRBV19 and TRBJ2-2, is DGGITQSPKYLFRKEGQNVTLSCEQNLNHDAMYWYRQDPGQGLRLIYYSQIVNDFQKGDIAEGYSVSREKKESFPLTVTSAQKNPTAFYLCASTLAGNTGELFFGEGSRLTVL.

The chain links TRBV6-1 to TRBJ1-5, with TRBD1 as a possible D gene (6 bases). Germline V gives CDR1 MNHNS, CDR2 SASEGT. The CDR3 loop spans 16 amino acids. V lost 4 bases and J 0 bases, leaving 13 bases between the germline ends. CDR3 sequence (DNA): TGTGCCAGCAGTGGGGCCGGGACAAATAGCAATCAGCCCCAGCATTTT. It specifies CASSGAGTNSNQPQHF.

This clone turned up a few times. The chain carries TRBV14 and TRBJ1-2, with 7 bases lining up with TRBD1. The CDR3 spans 15 residues. V shed 0 bases and J 9 bases; nucleotides not matched to a gene: 10. The germline CDR1 and CDR2 sequences are SGHDN and FVKESK. CDR3 sequence (DNA): TGTGCCAGCAGCCAAGATCAGGGGAGACAGGGTCGCTACACCTTC. It codes for CASSQDQGRQGRYTF.

V and J are TRBV6-1 and TRBJ2-1, with 13 bases lining up with TRBD2. Germline values: CDR1 MNHNS, CDR2 SASEGT. The CDR3 is 19 residues long. Losses at the gene ends were 4 bases for V and 6 bases for J; bases not matched to a gene: 15. CDR3 nucleotides: TGTGCCAGCAGTGGTAGCCCCGGGGCCGGGACTAGCGGGACCAATGAGCAGTTCTTC. Translating it yields CASSGSPGAGTSGTNEQFF.

The CDR3: CASSQAGFTGELFF. The CDR3 DNA reads TGTGCCAGCAGCCAAGCCGGGTTCACCGGGGAGCTGTTTTTT. This sequence joins TRBV3-1 (or the pseudogene TRBV3-2) and TRBJ2-2; D is undetermined. This CDR3 is 14 amino acids long. V lost 1 base and J 4 bases, leaving 7 bases between the germline ends. Germline V gives CDR1 LGHDT, CDR2 YNNKEL (reference sequence).

The chain couples TRBV14 to TRBJ1-5; D gene ambiguous. The CDR3 contains 13 residues. Trimming cost V 5 bases and J 2 bases, with 7 bases left between them. CDR1 and CDR2 (germline): SGHDN, FVKESK. This chain's CDR3 is CASSSGGNQPQHF. The CDR3 DNA is TGTGCCAGCAGCTCCGGGGGCAATCAGCCCCAGCATTTT.

The chain has TRBV7-9 and TRBJ2-1; weak D call: TRBD2 (5 bases). V was shortened by 5 bases and J by 8 bases, with 13 bases between the two germline ends. The CDR3 spans 13 residues. The germline gives CDR1 SEHNR, CDR2 FQNEAQ (reference sequence). The chain's CDR3 is CASSTWETDEQFF. Here the CDR3 DNA reads TGTGCCAGCAGCACATGGGAGACCGATGAGCAGTTCTTC. Full variable domain (rest looked up from reference TRBV7-9 and TRBJ2-1): DTGVSQNPRHKITKRGQNVTFRCDPISEHNRLYWYRQTLGQGPEFLTYFQNEAQLEKSRLLSDRFSAERPKGSFSTLEIQRTEQGDSAMYLCASSTWETDEQFFGPGTRLTVL.

V and J are TRBV18 and TRBJ1-2; TRBD1 agrees at 7 bases. The V gene end was trimmed by 6 bases and the J gene end by 2 bases; junction bases not matched to a gene: 21. CDR3 length: 19 residues. Looked up from germline, CDR1 is KGHSH and CDR2 is LQKENI. CDR3 DNA sequence: TGTGCCAGCTCGCCAACCGCGACAGGGATGAACGTGGGCAACTATGGCTACACCTTC. Residues: CASSPTATGMNVGNYGYTF.

The chain uses TRBV5-6 and TRBJ2-5; D perhaps matches TRBD2 (5 bases). The V gene lost 4 bases and the J gene lost 2 bases, with 12 bases spanning the gap. This CDR3 comprises 14 residues. Germline-derived CDR1 and CDR2 are SGHDT and YYEEEE. CDR3 sequence: CASSPPGEQETQYF. CDR3 sequence (DNA): TGTGCCAGCAGCCCCCCCGGGGAGCAAGAGACCCAGTACTTC. Drawing the rest from reference TRBV5-6 and TRBJ2-5, the complete variable domain is DAGVTQSPTHLIKTRGQQVTLRCSPKSGHDTVSWYQQALGQGPQFIFQYYEEEERQRGNFPDRFSGHQFPNYSSELNVNALLLGDSALYLCASSPPGEQETQYFGPGTRLLVL.

The V call is TRBV5-1, the J call TRBJ2-5, with a possible D match to TRBD2 (5 bases). Trimming took 4 bases from V and 5 from J, leaving 15 bases between them. Per germline, CDR1 SGHRS and CDR2 YFSETQ. CDR3 size: 14 residues. The CDR3 protein is CASSPLRGIETQYF. The CDR3, as DNA: TGCGCCAGCAGCCCCCTTCGAGGGATTGAGACCCAGTACTTC.

The CDR3 coding sequence is TGTGCCAGCAGCCGGGAGGGCCCCCTGGATGAGCAGTTCTTC. Its translation is CASSREGPLDEQFF. The chain combines TRBV5-4 with TRBJ2-1; 8 bases fit TRBD2. The CDR3 contains 14 residues. V was pared by 4 bases and J by 8 bases, with 8 bases of the junction left unmatched. Per the germline V gene, CDR1 is SGHNT and CDR2 is YYREEE (reference sequence).

The chain links TRBV11-2 to TRBJ1-4, with 7 bases identical to TRBD1. The trim removed 5 bases at V and 9 bases at J, leaving 6 bases unmatched. Germline-derived CDR1 and CDR2 are SGHAT and FQNNGV. This CDR3 has 13 residues. CDR3 nucleotide sequence: TGTGCCAGCAGCCAAACAGGGGCGCAAAAACTGTTTTTT. Protein sequence: CASSQTGAQKLFF.

The chain has TRBV7-2 and TRBJ1-5; D unclear. The CDR3 consists of 14 residues. V lost 0 bases to trimming and J lost 0 bases, with 3 bases between them. Germline V gene sequence: CDR1 SGHTA, CDR2 FQGNSA. The DNA of the CDR3 is TGTGCCAGCAGCTTAGCTAATAGCAATCAGCCCCAGCATTTT. Amino acids: CASSLANSNQPQHF.

The chain carries TRBV20-1 and TRBJ2-3, with a tentative D call TRBD2 (6 bases). Germline CDR1 is DFQATT and CDR2 is SNEGSKA (reference sequence). The CDR3 totals 14 residues. Between the trimmed V and J ends, which lost 3 bases and 7 bases, there was a span of 17 bases. The CDR3 DNA reads TGCAGTGCTAGTGTGGGAGGCGCCTCTAATACGCAGTATTTT. This encodes CSASVGGASNTQYF.

The chain is built from TRBV14 and TRBJ1-3; unclear D gene. Germline CDR1 and CDR2: SGHDN and FVKESK. V was pared by 1 base and J by 3 bases, with 7 bases between. The CDR3 runs to 14 residues. The CDR3 is CASSQAVNGNTIYF. Here the CDR3 DNA reads TGTGCCAGCAGCCAAGCGGTAAATGGAAACACCATATATTTT.

This chain uses TRBV23-1 with TRBJ1-6, with a weak D call TRBD1 (5 bases). TRBV23-1 is known as an ORF, though its function is uncertain. This CDR3 is built from 18 residues. Trimming stripped 0 bases from V and 3 bases from J, with 15 bases between. In DNA, the CDR3 is TGCGCCAGCAGTCAATCCAGTCCAGGGTTTTTCTATAATTCACCCCTCCACTTT. As protein: CASSQSSPGFFYNSPLHF.

The V call is TRBV29-1, the J call TRBJ2-5, with D maybe TRBD1 (5 bases). There are 14 residues in the CDR3. Germline V gene lookup returns CDR1 SQVTM and CDR2 ANQGSEA. With 3 bases removed from V and 5 bases from J, the gap between germline ends came to 16 bases. For the CDR3, the DNA is TGCAGCGTTGAGGACAAGAAGATCACGGAGACCCAGTACTTC. This encodes CSVEDKKITETQYF. Together with reference TRBV29-1 and TRBJ2-5, the CDR3 gives the full variable domain: SAVISQKPSRDICQRGTSLTIQCQVDSQVTMMFWYRQQPGQSLTLIATANQGSEATYESGFVIDKFPISRPNLTFSTLTVSNMSPEDSSIYLCSVEDKKITETQYFGPGTRLLVL.

This sequence joins TRBV7-3 and TRBJ2-1; 7 nucleotides align to TRBD2. Germline CDR1 SGHTA, CDR2 FQGTGA. This CDR3 is built from 15 residues. Trimming removed 2 bases from V and 5 bases from J; junction bases left unmatched: 6. This chain's CDR3 is CASSLLGGRNNEQFF. The CDR3 DNA sequence: TGTGCCAGCAGCTTACTTGGCGGGAGAAACAATGAGCAGTTCTTC. The full variable domain, with the rest looked up from reference TRBV7-3 and TRBJ2-1, is GAGVSQTPSNKVTEKGKYVELRCDPISGHTALYWYRQSLGQGPEFLIYFQGTGAADDSGLPNDRFFAVRPEGSVSTLKIQRTERGDSAVYLCASSLLGGRNNEQFFGPGTRLTVL.

V gene TRBV25-1 combines with J gene TRBJ1-3, with 9 bases matching TRBD1. This CDR3 contains 15 residues. The germline CDR1 and CDR2 sequences are MGHDK and SYGVNS. Trimming cost V 3 bases and J 2 bases; bases outside gene matches: 2. This chain's CDR3 is CASSDNRGPGNTIYF. DNA for the CDR3: TGTGCCAGCAGTGATAACAGGGGGCCTGGAAACACCATATATTTT.

This chain links TRBV7-2 with TRBJ2-1, with 8 nucleotides matching TRBD2. This CDR3 has 15 amino acids. Germline CDR1 and CDR2: SGHTA and FQGNSA. V lost 1 base, J lost 4 bases, and 3 bases stayed unmatched. CDR3 DNA sequence: TGTGCCAGCAGCTTAGGGCGGGGGGAATACAATGAGCAGTTCTTC. Encoded protein: CASSLGRGEYNEQFF.

This rearrangement joins TRBV7-8 to TRBJ2-7; 12 bases line up with TRBD2. Germline values: CDR1 SGHVS, CDR2 FQNEAQ. V gave up 5 bases and J gave up 2 bases; unmatched junction bases: 16. The CDR3 runs to 19 residues. CDR3: CASSHWTSGTKPRAYEQYF. The CDR3 DNA sequence: TGTGCCAGCAGCCATTGGACTAGCGGGACAAAGCCCCGCGCCTACGAGCAGTACTTC. Complete variable domain (other parts from reference TRBV7-8 and TRBJ2-7): GAGVSQSPRYKVAKRGQDVALRCDPISGHVSLFWYQQALGQGPEFLTYFQNEAQLDKSGLPSDRFFAERPEGSVSTLKIQRTQQEDSAVYLCASSHWTSGTKPRAYEQYFGPGTRLTVT.